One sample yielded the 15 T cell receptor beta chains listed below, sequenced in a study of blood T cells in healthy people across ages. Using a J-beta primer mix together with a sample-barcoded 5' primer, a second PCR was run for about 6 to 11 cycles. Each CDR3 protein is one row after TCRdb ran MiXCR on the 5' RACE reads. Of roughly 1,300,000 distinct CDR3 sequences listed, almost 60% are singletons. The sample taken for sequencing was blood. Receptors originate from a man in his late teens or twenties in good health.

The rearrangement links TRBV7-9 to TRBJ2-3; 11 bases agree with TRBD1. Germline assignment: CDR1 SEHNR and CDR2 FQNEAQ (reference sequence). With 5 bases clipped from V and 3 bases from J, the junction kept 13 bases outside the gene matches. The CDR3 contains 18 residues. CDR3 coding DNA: TGTGCCAGCAGCGATCCGGGACAGGGGGGCTCTAAAACAGATACGCAGTATTTT. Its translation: CASSDPGQGGSKTDTQYF.

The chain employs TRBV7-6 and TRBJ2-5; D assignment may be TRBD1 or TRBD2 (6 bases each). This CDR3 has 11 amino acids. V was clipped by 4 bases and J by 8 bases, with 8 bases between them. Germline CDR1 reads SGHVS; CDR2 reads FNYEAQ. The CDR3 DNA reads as TGTGCCAGCAGCTGGGGGGCAACCCAGTACTTC. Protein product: CASSWGATQYF.

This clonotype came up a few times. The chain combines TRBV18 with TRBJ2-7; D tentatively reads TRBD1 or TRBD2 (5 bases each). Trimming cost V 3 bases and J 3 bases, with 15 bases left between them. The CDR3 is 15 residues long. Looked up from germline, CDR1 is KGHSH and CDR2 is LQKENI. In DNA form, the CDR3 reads TGTGCCAGCTCACCGGGAACGGGACCGCTCTACGAGCAGTACTTC. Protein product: CASSPGTGPLYEQYF. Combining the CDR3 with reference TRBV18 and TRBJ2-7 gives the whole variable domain NAGVMQNPRHLVRRRGQEARLRCSPMKGHSHVYWYRQLPEEGLKFMVYLQKENIIDESGMPKERFSAEFPKEGPSILRIQQVVRGDSAAYFCASSPGTGPLYEQYFGPGTRLTVT.

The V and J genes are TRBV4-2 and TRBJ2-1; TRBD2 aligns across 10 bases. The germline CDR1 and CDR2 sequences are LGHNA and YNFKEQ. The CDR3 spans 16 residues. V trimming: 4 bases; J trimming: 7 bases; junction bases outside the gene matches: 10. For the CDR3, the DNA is TGTGCCAGCAGCCCCATCGGAAGCGGGAGGGTAAATGAGCAGTTCTTC. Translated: CASSPIGSGRVNEQFF.

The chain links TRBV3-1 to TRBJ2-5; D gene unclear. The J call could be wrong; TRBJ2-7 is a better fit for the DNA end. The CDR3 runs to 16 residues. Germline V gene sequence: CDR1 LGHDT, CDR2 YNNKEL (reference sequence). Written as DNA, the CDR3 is TGTGCCAGCAGCCAAGATAGGGCCCACAGCTCCTACGAGCAGTACTTC. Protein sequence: CASSQDRAHSSYEQYF.

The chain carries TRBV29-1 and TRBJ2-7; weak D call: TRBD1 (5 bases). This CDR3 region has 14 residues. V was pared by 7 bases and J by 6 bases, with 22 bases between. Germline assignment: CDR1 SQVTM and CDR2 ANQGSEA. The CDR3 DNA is TGCAGCGCCCAGGGCCCCTACCTCAAGGGCGAGCAGTACTTC. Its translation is CSAQGPYLKGEQYF.

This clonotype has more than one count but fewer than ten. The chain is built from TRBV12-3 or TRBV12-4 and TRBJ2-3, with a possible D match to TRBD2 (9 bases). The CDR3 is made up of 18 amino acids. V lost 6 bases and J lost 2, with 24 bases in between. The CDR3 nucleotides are TGTGCCAGCAGGGGGGACAGGACTAGCGAAAATTACACAGATACGCAGTATTTT. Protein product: CASRGDRTSENYTDTQYF.

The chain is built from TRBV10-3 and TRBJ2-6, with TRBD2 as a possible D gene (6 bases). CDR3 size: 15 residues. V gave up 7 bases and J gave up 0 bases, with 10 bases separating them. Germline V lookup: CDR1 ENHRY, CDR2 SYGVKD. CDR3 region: CAITPGDSGANVLTF. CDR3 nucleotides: TGTGCCATCACTCCGGGGGACTCTGGGGCCAACGTCCTGACTTTC.

CDR3 amino acids: CASSWNGDNYGYTF. The CDR3 region has the DNA TGTGCCAGCAGTTGGAATGGGGATAACTATGGCTACACCTTC. J is TRBJ1-2 and V is TRBV28; D is ambiguous. The germline V gene has CDR1 MDHEN and CDR2 SYDVKM. The V end was cut by 4 bases, the J end by 1 base, with 10 bases between. CDR3 length: 14 residues.

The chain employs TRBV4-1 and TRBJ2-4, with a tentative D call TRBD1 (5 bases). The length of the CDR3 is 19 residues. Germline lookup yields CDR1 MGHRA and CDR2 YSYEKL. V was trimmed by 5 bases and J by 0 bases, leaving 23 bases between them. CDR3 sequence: CASSVGAADLTLAKNIQYF. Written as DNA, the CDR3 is TGCGCCAGCAGCGTAGGGGCGGCCGACTTAACCCTAGCCAAAAACATTCAGTACTTC.

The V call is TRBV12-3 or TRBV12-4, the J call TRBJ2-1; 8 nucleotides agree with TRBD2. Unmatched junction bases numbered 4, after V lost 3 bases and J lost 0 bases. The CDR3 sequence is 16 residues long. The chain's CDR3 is CASSFLLAASYNEQFF. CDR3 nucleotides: TGTGCCAGCAGTTTCTTACTAGCGGCCTCCTACAATGAGCAGTTCTTC.

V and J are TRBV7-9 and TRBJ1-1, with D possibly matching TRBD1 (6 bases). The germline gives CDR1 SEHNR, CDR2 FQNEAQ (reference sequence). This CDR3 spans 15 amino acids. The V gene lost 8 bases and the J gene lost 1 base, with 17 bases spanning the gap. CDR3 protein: CASGLRGGKNTEAFF. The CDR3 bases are TGTGCCAGCGGGTTAAGAGGGGGGAAGAACACTGAAGCTTTCTTT.

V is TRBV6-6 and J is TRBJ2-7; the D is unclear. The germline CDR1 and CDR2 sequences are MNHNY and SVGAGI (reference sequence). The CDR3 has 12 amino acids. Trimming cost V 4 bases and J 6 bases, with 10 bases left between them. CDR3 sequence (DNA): TGTGCCAGCAGTTCGCAGAAGAGCGAGCAGTACTTC. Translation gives CASSSQKSEQYF.

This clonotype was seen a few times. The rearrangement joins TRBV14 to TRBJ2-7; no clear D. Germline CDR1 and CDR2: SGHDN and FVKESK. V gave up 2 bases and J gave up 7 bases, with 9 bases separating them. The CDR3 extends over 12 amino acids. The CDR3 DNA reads TGTGCCAGCAGCCAAATATACAATGAGCAGTACTTC. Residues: CASSQIYNEQYF. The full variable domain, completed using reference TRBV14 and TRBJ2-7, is EAGVTQFPSHSVIEKGQTVTLRCDPISGHDNLYWYRRVMGKEIKFLLHFVKESKQDESGMPNNRFLAERTGGTYSTLKVQPAELEDSGVYFCASSQIYNEQYFGPGTRLTVT.

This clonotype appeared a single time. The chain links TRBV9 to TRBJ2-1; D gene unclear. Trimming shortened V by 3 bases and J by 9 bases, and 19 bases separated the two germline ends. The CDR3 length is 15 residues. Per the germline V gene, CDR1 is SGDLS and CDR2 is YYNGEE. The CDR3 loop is CASSEGSRSPGEQFF. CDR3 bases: TGTGCCAGCAGCGAGGGATCCAGGAGTCCGGGTGAGCAGTTCTTC.